What follows are 4 T cell receptor beta chains derived from one specimen sequenced in a study of immune evolution from preneoplasia to lung adenocarcinoma. Sequenced by immunoSEQ multiplex PCR; TCRdb stores in-frame clones only, minus some. The sample records thousands of clones, just under 80% being singletons. Sequenced sample: FFPE adjacent normal lung tissue. The receptors shown here come from a donor at least 70 years old with lung adenocarcinoma.

The chain is built from TRBV30 and TRBJ1-2; D ambiguous. There are 11 residues in the CDR3. V was pared by 5 bases and J by 4 bases, with 8 bases between. The V gene's germline CDR1 is GTSNPN and CDR2 SVGIG (reference sequence). The CDR3 reads CAWGSGYGYTF. CDR3 nucleotides: TGTGCCTGGGGATCCGGCTATGGCTACACCTTC.

The chain has TRBV30 and TRBJ1-2, with D maybe TRBD1 (5 bases). V lost 0 bases, J lost 8 bases, and 13 bases lay in between. This CDR3 contains 13 residues. CDR1 is GTSNPN and CDR2 is SVGIG in the germline V gene (reference sequence). The CDR3 here is CAWSVGQGGGYTF. As DNA, the CDR3 is TGTGCCTGGAGTGTTGGGCAGGGCGGCGGCTACACCTTC.

Notes on this clone: Since a much larger clone is just one base distant, this may be a read error. Within the sample, other DNA sequences also encode this same CDR3. The V gene is TRBV19, the J gene TRBJ1-5, with D possibly TRBD1 on 5 matching bases. The CDR3 has 13 amino acids. The germline CDR1 and CDR2 sequences are LNHDA and SQIVND (reference sequence). V was pared by 5 bases and J by 7 bases, with 12 bases between. CDR3 nucleotides: TGTGCCAGTAGTGCGGGGGTGAGGCAGCCCCAGCATTTT. Protein product: CASSAGVRQPQHF.

The rearrangement joins TRBV15 to TRBJ2-5; TRBD1 is a possible D gene (6 bases). CDR1 is LNHNV, CDR2 YYDKDF, per germline (reference sequence). The CDR3 has 14 amino acids. V dropped 2 bases and J dropped 6 bases, with 13 bases sitting between them. CDR3 in DNA: TGTGCCACCAGCAGACTACAGGGAAGGAAGACCCAGTACTTC. Translation gives CATSRLQGRKTQYF.